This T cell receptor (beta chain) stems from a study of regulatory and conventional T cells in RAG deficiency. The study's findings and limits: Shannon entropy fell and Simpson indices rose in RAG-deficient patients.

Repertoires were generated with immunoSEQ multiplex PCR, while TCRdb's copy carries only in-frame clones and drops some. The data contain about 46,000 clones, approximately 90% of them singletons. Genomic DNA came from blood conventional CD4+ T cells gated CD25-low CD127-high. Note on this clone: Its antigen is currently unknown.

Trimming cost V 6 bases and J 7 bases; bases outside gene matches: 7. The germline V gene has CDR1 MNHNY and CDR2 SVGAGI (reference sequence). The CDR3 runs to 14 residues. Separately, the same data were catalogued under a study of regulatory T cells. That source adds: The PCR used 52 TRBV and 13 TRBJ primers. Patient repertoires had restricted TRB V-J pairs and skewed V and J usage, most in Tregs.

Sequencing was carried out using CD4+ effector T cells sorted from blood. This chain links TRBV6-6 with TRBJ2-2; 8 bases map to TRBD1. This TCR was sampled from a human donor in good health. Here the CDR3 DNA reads TGTGCCAGCAGCCCCAGGGGGCAAGGCGGGGAGCTGTTTTTT. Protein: CASSPRGQGGELFF.